A single sample is the source of the 28 T cell receptor beta chains below, sequenced in a study of cytotoxic CD8 clonotypes in ibrutinib-treated CLL. This table comes from immunoSEQ multiplex PCR, and its TCRdb copy is limited to in-frame clones, with some not included. The data hold approximately 170,000 clones, with around nine tenths observed a single time. Material: PBMCs, obtained at disease progression, from a patient treated with ibrutinib. These receptors were collected from a human donor with chronic lymphocytic leukemia.

J is TRBJ1-2 and V is TRBV6-1, with D hard to call. The CDR3 contains 10 residues. V lost 10 bases and J 9 bases, leaving 12 bases between the germline ends. Germline V lookup: CDR1 MNHNS, CDR2 SASEGT. DNA of the CDR3: TGTGCCACACTTCTTTCCAGCTACACCTTC. Its translation is CATLLSSYTF.

This clone was detected only once. CDR3 bases: TGTGCCAGCTCACGATTAGGGGGAGGGCCGTACGAGCAGTACTTC. It codes for CASSRLGGGPYEQYF. The chain uses TRBV18 and TRBJ2-7; D might be TRBD2 (7 bases). The CDR3 consists of 15 residues. CDR1 is KGHSH and CDR2 is LQKENI in the germline V gene. Trimming shortened V by 4 bases and J by 4 bases, and 17 bases separated the two germline ends.

The rearrangement links TRBV29-1 to TRBJ2-3; 12 bases align to TRBD1. The length of the CDR3 is 19 residues. Germline V gene lookup returns CDR1 SQVTM and CDR2 ANQGSEA. V was clipped by 2 bases and J by 2 bases; unmatched bases: 14. The DNA of the CDR3 is TGCAGCGTTGAACTCGGGACAGGGGGCGGCGGACACTCCACAGATACGCAGTATTTT. Translation: CSVELGTGGGGHSTDTQYF.

The chain recombines TRBV2 with TRBJ2-5; 10 positions agree with TRBD2. The CDR3 has 16 residues. Germline CDR1 reads SNHLY; CDR2 reads FYNNEI. The J segment lost 0 bases and the V segment lost 11 bases, leaving 12 bases of the junction unmatched. CDR3 residues: CAVPPAGGTYQETQYF. The CDR3 coding sequence is TGTGCCGTCCCGCCAGCGGGAGGGACGTACCAAGAGACCCAGTACTTC.

V is TRBV5-5 and J is TRBJ2-7, with TRBD1 matching 7 bases. CDR3 size: 12 residues. Germline assignment: CDR1 SGHKS and CDR2 YYEKEE (reference sequence). The junction had 2 bases not matched to a gene; V was cut back by 4 bases and J by 4 bases. The CDR3 loop reads CASSTTGYEQYF. Here the CDR3 DNA reads TGTGCCAGCAGCACGACAGGGTACGAGCAGTACTTC.

The rearrangement joins TRBV11-2 to TRBJ1-2, with D tentatively TRBD1 (6 bases). Germline CDR1 reads SGHAT; CDR2 reads FQNNGV. Trimming pared 2 bases from V and 4 bases from J, leaving 11 bases between. CDR3 length: 14 amino acids. CDR3 protein: CASSLKAGVYGYTF. The CDR3 DNA reads TGTGCCAGCAGCTTAAAGGCAGGGGTCTATGGCTACACCTTC.

This rearrangement joins TRBV4-2 to TRBJ2-7, with TRBD1 as a possible D gene (6 bases). Germline CDR1 and CDR2: LGHNA and YNFKEQ. This CDR3 is 18 amino acids long. V lost 4 bases, J lost 2 bases, and 24 bases lay in between. The CDR3 protein is CASSPRDYREQFTYEQYF. The CDR3 DNA is TGTGCCAGCAGCCCGAGGGATTACAGGGAACAATTTACCTACGAGCAGTACTTC.

The DNA of the CDR3 is TGTGCCTGGAGTTCTGACGTCTCTGGAAACACCATATATTTT. Its translation is CAWSSDVSGNTIYF. This sequence joins TRBV30 and TRBJ1-3; D not certain. The V end lost 2 bases, the J end lost 0 bases, and 8 bases lay between the germline ends. Germline V CDR1 and CDR2: GTSNPN, SVGIG (reference sequence). The CDR3 totals 14 residues.

J is TRBJ1-5 and V is TRBV15, with TRBD1 as a possible D gene (5 bases). This CDR3 is 15 amino acids long. V was pared by 0 bases and J by 6 bases, with 12 bases between. CDR1 and CDR2 (germline): LNHNV, YYDKDF (reference sequence). CDR3 DNA sequence: TGTGCCACCAGCAGAGATAGGACACCTGGTCAGCCCCAGCATTTT. It is translated as CATSRDRTPGQPQHF.

The chain couples TRBV5-1 to TRBJ2-7; 10 bases line up with TRBD2. This CDR3 is 16 amino acids long. The germline gives CDR1 SGHRS, CDR2 YFSETQ. The V and J ends lost 4 bases and 4 bases, in that order; junction bases with no gene match: 11. The CDR3 here is CASSPRWTSGEYEQYF. Here the CDR3 DNA reads TGCGCCAGCAGCCCCAGATGGACTAGCGGAGAGTACGAGCAGTACTTC.

The chain couples TRBV5-8 to TRBJ2-6; no reliable D call. Between the trimmed V and J ends, which lost 4 bases and 1 base, there was a span of 9 bases. The CDR3 spans 15 residues. The germline V gene has CDR1 SGHTS and CDR2 YDEGEE. CDR3 in DNA: TGTGCCAGCAGCCGCTACGGATCTGGGGCCAACGTCCTGACTTTC. It encodes CASSRYGSGANVLTF.

This chain joins TRBV27 and TRBJ1-2; 7 bases agree with TRBD1. Germline V CDR1 and CDR2: MNHEY, SMNVEV (reference sequence). The CDR3 contains 16 residues. Trimming took 3 bases from V and 4 from J; bases not matched to a gene: 11. CDR3 sequence (DNA): TGTGCCAGCAGTTTCAAACTTGAGACAGGGATCTATGGCTACACCTTC. Its protein product is CASSFKLETGIYGYTF.

The rearrangement links TRBV4-1 to TRBJ1-1; no clear D gene. CDR3 length: 16 amino acids. Trimming shortened V by 0 bases and J by 0 bases, and 11 bases separated the two germline ends. The germline gives CDR1 MGHRA, CDR2 YSYEKL. This chain's CDR3 is CASSQEFRPLNTEAFF. The CDR3 nucleotides are TGCGCCAGCAGCCAAGAGTTCCGACCGCTGAACACTGAAGCTTTCTTT.

This clone has just one count. The chain carries TRBV19 and TRBJ2-7; 10 bases are a match to TRBD1. Per the germline V gene, CDR1 is LNHDA and CDR2 is SQIVND (reference sequence). The length of the CDR3 is 17 residues. Germline trimming cut 9 bases from V and 5 bases from J; bases unmatched to any gene: 19. The DNA of the CDR3 is TGTGCCAGCAGCCGAAACTCCGGGACAGGGGTCATCAACGAGCAGTACTTC. Protein sequence: CASSRNSGTGVINEQYF.

The chain combines TRBV7-9 with TRBJ2-7; tentative D call: TRBD2 (5 bases). Looked up from germline, CDR1 is SEHNR and CDR2 is FQNEAQ (reference sequence). Trimming cost V 2 bases and J 3 bases, with 11 bases left between them. The CDR3 runs to 14 residues. The CDR3: CASSLSGLSYEQYF. The CDR3 bases are TGTGCCAGCAGCTTAAGCGGTCTGAGCTACGAGCAGTACTTC.

Of note for this clone: At the DNA level, this CDR3 is encoded by other sequences in the same sample as well. The chain employs TRBV18 and TRBJ1-4; TRBD1 might be the D (5 bases). This CDR3 has 14 residues. V was cut by 2 bases and J by 5 bases, with 9 bases left in between. CDR1 KGHSH and CDR2 LQKENI come from the germline V gene. CDR3 nucleotides: TGTGCCAGCTCACCAGACAGAACGAATGAAAAACTGTTTTTT. Its translation: CASSPDRTNEKLFF.

This chain joins TRBV7-3 and TRBJ2-7; 9 bases align to TRBD2. CDR1 is SGHTA and CDR2 is FQGTGA in the germline V gene. With 6 bases clipped from V and 6 bases from J, the junction kept 6 bases outside the gene matches. CDR3 length: 13 amino acids. As DNA, the CDR3 is TGTGCCAGCAGTATAGCGGGAGCATCCGAGCAGTACTTC. Its protein product is CASSIAGASEQYF.

V and J are TRBV5-1 and TRBJ2-7; TRBD2 agrees at 7 bases. The CDR3 has 15 residues. The junction had 6 bases not matched to a gene; V was cut back by 0 bases and J by 3 bases. Germline V gene sequence: CDR1 SGHRS, CDR2 YFSETQ. The CDR3, as DNA: TGCGCCAGCAGCTTGGGGGCGGGAGTAAACTACGAGCAGTACTTC. It is translated as CASSLGAGVNYEQYF. Full variable domain (missing parts from reference TRBV5-1 and TRBJ2-7): KAGVTQTPRYLIKTRGQQVTLSCSPISGHRSVSWYQQTPGQGLQFLFEYFSETQRNKGNFPGRFSGRQFSNSRSEMNVSTLELGDSALYLCASSLGAGVNYEQYFGPGTRLTVT.

V and J are TRBV2 and TRBJ2-2; D not resolved. The CDR3 contains 12 residues. Trimming took 8 bases from V and 6 from J, leaving 10 bases between them. Germline values: CDR1 SNHLY, CDR2 FYNNEI. In DNA form, the CDR3 reads TGTGCCAGCTCTTCCTGGGCCGGGGAGCTGTTTTTT. Its protein is CASSSWAGELFF.

This sequence joins TRBV28 and TRBJ2-5; D perhaps matches TRBD2 (7 bases). Trimming took off 6 bases at V and 5 bases at J, with 16 bases between the two ends. Germline CDR1 MDHEN, CDR2 SYDVKM. The CDR3 extends over 14 amino acids. The CDR3 protein is CASSPGGAKETQYF. In nucleotides, the CDR3 is TGTGCCAGCAGCCCTGGGGGGGCTAAGGAGACCCAGTACTTC.

The gene calls are TRBV27 and TRBJ1-5; 7 bases map to TRBD1. In germline, CDR1 is MNHEY, CDR2 SMNVEV (reference sequence). Germline trimming cut 5 bases from V and 7 bases from J; bases unmatched to any gene: 8. The CDR3 is made up of 14 amino acids. CDR3 in DNA: TGTGCCAGCAGTCTAAGGGACAGTGGACAGCCCCAGCATTTT. This encodes CASSLRDSGQPQHF.

In its sample, this clone was seen once. This chain's CDR3 is CASSLFGQSTDTQYF. CDR3 nucleotide sequence: TGTGCCAGCAGCTTATTTGGGCAGAGCACAGATACGCAGTATTTT. The chain links TRBV7-2 to TRBJ2-3; D ambiguous. Per the germline V gene, CDR1 is SGHTA and CDR2 is FQGNSA. The length of the CDR3 is 15 residues. Trimming pared 2 bases from V and 0 bases from J, leaving 9 bases between. Complete variable domain (other parts from reference TRBV7-2 and TRBJ2-3): GAGVSQSPSNKVTEKGKDVELRCDPISGHTALYWYRQSLGQGLEFLIYFQGNSAPDKSGLPSDRFSAERTGGSVSTLTIQRTQQEDSAVYLCASSLFGQSTDTQYFGPGTRLTVL.

The chain links TRBV28 to TRBJ2-1; a weak D match, TRBD1 (5 bases). With 5 bases removed from V and 2 bases from J, the gap between germline ends came to 25 bases. The CDR3 extends over 19 amino acids. Germline-derived CDR1 and CDR2 are MDHEN and SYDVKM. The CDR3 DNA reads TGTGCCAGCAGTCTAATAAACCATAATCGGCAGGGTGCCTACAATGAGCAGTTCTTC. It codes for CASSLINHNRQGAYNEQFF.

A single count supports this clone. This chain connects TRBV7-8 to TRBJ2-6; D might be TRBD2 (7 bases). Germline assignment: CDR1 SGHVS and CDR2 FQNEAQ. The CDR3 is made up of 17 amino acids. Trimming left V 3 bases short and J 0 bases short, with 12 bases between. CDR3 protein: CASSFRGRDSGANVLTF. DNA of the CDR3: TGTGCCAGCAGCTTTAGGGGGAGGGACTCTGGGGCCAACGTCCTGACTTTC.

The rearrangement links TRBV19 to TRBJ1-2, with D possibly matching TRBD1 (5 bases). In germline, CDR1 is LNHDA, CDR2 SQIVND (reference sequence). Trimming stripped 3 bases from V and 1 base from J, with 9 bases between. This CDR3 has 14 residues. CDR3 sequence reads: CASSIGGVNYGYTF. Written as DNA, the CDR3 is TGTGCCAGTAGTATTGGGGGGGTTAACTATGGCTACACCTTC.

The chain carries TRBV13 and TRBJ2-7; no reliable D call. V was trimmed by 3 bases and J by 6 bases, leaving 6 bases between them. The CDR3 has 11 residues. Germline CDR1 and CDR2: PRHDT and FYEKMQ (reference sequence). This CDR3 reads CASSLRSEQYF. The CDR3 DNA follows: TGTGCCAGCAGCTTGCGATCCGAGCAGTACTTC.

This sequence joins TRBV5-8 and TRBJ2-7, with D perhaps matching TRBD2 (7 bases). The germline V gene has CDR1 SGHTS and CDR2 YDEGEE. The CDR3 runs 16 residues. V lost 6 bases to trimming and J lost 0 bases, with 19 bases between them. The CDR3 DNA is TGTGCCAGCAACCCCCACAGCGGGACATCCTCCTACGAGCAGTACTTC. It is translated as CASNPHSGTSSYEQYF.

This rearrangement joins TRBV11-3 to TRBJ2-2; perhaps TRBD2 as D (5 bases). The V end lost 2 bases, the J end lost 0 bases, and 7 bases lay between the germline ends. The CDR3 has 15 residues. Looked up from germline, CDR1 is SGHNT and CDR2 is YENEEA. The DNA for the CDR3 is TGTGCCAGCAGCTTACGGGGAGCGAACACCGGGGAGCTGTTTTTT. Protein sequence: CASSLRGANTGELFF.